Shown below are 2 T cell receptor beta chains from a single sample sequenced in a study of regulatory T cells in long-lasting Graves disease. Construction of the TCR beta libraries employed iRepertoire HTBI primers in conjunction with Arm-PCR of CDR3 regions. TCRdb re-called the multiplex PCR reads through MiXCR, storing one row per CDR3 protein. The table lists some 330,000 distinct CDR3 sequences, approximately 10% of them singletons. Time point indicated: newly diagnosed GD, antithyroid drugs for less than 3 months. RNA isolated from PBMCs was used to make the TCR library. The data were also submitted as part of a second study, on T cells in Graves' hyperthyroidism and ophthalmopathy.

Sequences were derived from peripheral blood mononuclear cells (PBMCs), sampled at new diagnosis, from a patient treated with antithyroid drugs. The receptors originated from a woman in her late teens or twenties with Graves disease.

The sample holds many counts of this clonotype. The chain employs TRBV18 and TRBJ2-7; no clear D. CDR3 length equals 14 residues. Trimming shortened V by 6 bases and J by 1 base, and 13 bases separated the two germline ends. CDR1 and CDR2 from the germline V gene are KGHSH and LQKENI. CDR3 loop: CASSYTQMSYEQYV. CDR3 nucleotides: TGTGCCAGCTCGTACACCCAGATGTCCTACGAGCAGTACGTC.

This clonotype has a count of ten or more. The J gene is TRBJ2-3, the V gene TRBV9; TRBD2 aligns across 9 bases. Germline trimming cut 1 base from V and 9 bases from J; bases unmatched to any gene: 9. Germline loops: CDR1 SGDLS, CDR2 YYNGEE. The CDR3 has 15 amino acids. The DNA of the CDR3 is TGTGCCAGCAGCGTAAGAGCGGGGGGAAGTAGGACGCAGTATTTT. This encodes CASSVRAGGSRTQYF. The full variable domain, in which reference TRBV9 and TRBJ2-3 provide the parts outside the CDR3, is DSGVTQTPKHLITATGQRVTLRCSPRSGDLSVYWYQQSLDQGLQFLIQYYNGEERAKGNILERFSAQQFPDLHSELNLSSLELGDSALYFCASSVRAGGSRTQYFGPGTRLTVL.